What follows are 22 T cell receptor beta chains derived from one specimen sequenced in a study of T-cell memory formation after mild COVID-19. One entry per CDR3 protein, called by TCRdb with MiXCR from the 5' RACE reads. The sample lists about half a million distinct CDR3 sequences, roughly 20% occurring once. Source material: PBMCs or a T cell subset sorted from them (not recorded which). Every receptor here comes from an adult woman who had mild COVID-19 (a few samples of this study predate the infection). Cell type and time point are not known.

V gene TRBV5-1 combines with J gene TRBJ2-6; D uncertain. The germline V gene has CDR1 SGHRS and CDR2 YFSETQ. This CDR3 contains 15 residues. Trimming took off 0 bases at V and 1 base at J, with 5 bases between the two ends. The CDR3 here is CASSLEISGANVLTF. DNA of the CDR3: TGCGCCAGCAGCTTGGAGATATCTGGGGCCAACGTCCTGACTTTC.

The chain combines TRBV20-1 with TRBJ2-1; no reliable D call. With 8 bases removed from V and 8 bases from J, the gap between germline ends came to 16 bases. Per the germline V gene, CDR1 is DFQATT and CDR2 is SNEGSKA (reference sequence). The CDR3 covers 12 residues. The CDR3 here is CSTWTGPHEQFF. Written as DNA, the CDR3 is TGCAGTACCTGGACCGGCCCCCATGAGCAGTTCTTC.

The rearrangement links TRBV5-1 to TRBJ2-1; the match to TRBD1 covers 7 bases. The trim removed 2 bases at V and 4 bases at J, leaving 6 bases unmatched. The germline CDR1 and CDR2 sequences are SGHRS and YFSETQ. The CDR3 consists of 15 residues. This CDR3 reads CASSFLGQNYNEQFF. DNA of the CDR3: TGCGCCAGCAGCTTCCTGGGACAGAATTACAATGAGCAGTTCTTC. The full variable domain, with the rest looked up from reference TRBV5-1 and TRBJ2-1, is KAGVTQTPRYLIKTRGQQVTLSCSPISGHRSVSWYQQTPGQGLQFLFEYFSETQRNKGNFPGRFSGRQFSNSRSEMNVSTLELGDSALYLCASSFLGQNYNEQFFGPGTRLTVL.

CDR3 sequence: CASSPRGGIGTEAFF. CDR3 DNA sequence: TGCGCCAGCAGCCCGAGGGGGGGGATTGGCACTGAAGCTTTCTTT. The rearrangement links TRBV5-1 to TRBJ1-1, with TRBD1 as a possible D gene (6 bases). This CDR3 comprises 15 residues. CDR1 and CDR2 (germline): SGHRS, YFSETQ. V lost 4 bases and J 4 bases, leaving 17 bases between the germline ends.

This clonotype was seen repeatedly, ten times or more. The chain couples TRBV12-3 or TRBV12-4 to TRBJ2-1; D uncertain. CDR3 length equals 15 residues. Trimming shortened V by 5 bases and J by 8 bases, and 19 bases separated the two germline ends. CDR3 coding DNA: TGTGCCAGCAGTCTCAGAACCCCCGGAGTCCATGAGCAGTTCTTC. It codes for CASSLRTPGVHEQFF.

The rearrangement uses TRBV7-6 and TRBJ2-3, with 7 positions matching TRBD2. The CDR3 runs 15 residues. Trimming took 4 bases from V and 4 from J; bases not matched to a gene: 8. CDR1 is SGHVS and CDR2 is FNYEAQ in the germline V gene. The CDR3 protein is CASSSPRGVADTQYF. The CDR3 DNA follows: TGTGCCAGCAGCTCCCCTCGGGGGGTAGCAGATACGCAGTATTTT.

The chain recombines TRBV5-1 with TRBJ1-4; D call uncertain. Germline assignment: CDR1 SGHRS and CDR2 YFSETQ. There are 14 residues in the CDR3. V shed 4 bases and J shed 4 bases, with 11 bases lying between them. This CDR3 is CASSQAGSNEKLFF. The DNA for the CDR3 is TGCGCCAGCAGCCAGGCGGGGAGTAATGAAAAACTGTTTTTT.

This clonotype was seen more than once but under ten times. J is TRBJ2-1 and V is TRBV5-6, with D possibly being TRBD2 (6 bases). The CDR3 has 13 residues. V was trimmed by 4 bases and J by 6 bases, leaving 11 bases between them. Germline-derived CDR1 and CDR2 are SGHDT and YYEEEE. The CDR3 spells CASSGRGINEQFF. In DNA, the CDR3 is TGTGCCAGCAGCGGACGGGGGATCAATGAGCAGTTCTTC.

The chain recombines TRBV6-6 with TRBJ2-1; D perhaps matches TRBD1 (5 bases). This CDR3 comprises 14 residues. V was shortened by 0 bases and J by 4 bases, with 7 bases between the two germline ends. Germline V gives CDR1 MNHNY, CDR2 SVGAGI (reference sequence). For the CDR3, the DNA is TGTGCCAGCAGTTACTCAAGGGGTTACAATGAGCAGTTCTTC. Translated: CASSYSRGYNEQFF.

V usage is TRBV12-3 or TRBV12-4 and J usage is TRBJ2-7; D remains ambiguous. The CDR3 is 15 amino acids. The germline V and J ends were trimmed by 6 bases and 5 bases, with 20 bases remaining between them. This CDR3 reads CASSPKGAPLNEQYF. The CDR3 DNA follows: TGTGCCAGCAGCCCCAAAGGTGCGCCGTTAAACGAGCAGTACTTC.

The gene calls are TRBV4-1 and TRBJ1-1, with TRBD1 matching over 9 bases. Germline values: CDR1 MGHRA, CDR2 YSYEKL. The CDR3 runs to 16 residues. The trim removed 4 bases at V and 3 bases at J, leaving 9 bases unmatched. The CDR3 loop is CASSLHRGLGDTEAFF. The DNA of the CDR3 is TGCGCCAGCAGCCTACACAGGGGGCTCGGGGACACTGAAGCTTTCTTT.

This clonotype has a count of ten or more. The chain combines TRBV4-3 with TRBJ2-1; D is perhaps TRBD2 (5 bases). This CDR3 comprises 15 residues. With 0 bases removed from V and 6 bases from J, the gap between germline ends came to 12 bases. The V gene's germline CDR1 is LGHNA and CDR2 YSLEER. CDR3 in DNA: TGCGCCAGCAGCCAAGATCTGGACTTCCCCAATGAGCAGTTCTTC. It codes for CASSQDLDFPNEQFF.

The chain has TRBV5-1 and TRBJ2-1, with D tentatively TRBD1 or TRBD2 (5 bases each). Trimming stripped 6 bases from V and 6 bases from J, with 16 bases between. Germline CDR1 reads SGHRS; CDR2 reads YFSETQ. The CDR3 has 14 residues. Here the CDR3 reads CASTPSGTFNEQFF. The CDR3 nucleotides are TGCGCCAGCACGCCCTCCGGGACGTTCAATGAGCAGTTCTTC.

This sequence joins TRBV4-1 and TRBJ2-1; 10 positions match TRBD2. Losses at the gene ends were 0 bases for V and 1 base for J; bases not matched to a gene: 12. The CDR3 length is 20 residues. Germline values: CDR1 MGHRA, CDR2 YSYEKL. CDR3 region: CASSQDRVQRGGKSYNEQFF. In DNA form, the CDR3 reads TGCGCCAGCAGCCAAGATAGAGTCCAGCGGGGGGGGAAGTCCTACAATGAGCAGTTCTTC.

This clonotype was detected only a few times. This CDR3 reads CASSVGGIGSYEQYF. DNA for the CDR3: TGTGCCAGCAGCGTGGGGGGCATCGGTTCCTACGAGCAGTACTTC. The J gene is TRBJ2-7, the V gene TRBV27; tentatively, D is TRBD1 or TRBD2 (6 bases each). V dropped 6 bases and J dropped 1 base, with 16 bases sitting between them. CDR3 length: 15 amino acids. The germline V gene has CDR1 MNHEY and CDR2 SMNVEV (reference sequence).

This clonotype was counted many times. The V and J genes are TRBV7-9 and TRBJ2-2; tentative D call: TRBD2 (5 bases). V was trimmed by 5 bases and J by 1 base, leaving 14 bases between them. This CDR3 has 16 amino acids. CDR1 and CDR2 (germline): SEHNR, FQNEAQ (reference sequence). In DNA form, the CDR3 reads TGTGCCAGCAGCACCCGAGTAGCGTTGAACACCGGGGAGCTGTTTTTT. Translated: CASSTRVALNTGELFF.

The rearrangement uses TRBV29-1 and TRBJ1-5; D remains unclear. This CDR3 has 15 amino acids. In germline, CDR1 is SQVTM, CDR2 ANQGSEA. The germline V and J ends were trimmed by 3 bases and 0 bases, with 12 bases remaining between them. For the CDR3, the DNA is TGCAGCGTTGAGGGTGGGAACGATAGCAATCAGCCCCAGCATTTT. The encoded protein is CSVEGGNDSNQPQHF.

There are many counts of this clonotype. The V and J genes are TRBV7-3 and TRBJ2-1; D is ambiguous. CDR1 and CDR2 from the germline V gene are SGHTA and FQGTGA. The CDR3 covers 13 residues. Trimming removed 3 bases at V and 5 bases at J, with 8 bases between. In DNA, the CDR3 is TGTGCCAGCAGCTTGGCGGTAAACAATGAGCAGTTCTTC. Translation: CASSLAVNNEQFF.

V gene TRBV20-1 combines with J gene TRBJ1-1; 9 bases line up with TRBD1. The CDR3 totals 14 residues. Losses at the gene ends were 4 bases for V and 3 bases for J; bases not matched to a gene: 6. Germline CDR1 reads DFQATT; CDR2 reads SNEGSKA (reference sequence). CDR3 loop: CSAKPQGAYTEAFF. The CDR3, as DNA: TGCAGTGCTAAACCACAGGGGGCGTACACTGAAGCTTTCTTT.

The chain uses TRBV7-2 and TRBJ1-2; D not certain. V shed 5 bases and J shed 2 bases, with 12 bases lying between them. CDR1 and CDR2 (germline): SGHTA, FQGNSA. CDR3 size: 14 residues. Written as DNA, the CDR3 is TGTGCCAGCAGCCCCGCAGACGAAAACTATGGCTACACCTTC. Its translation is CASSPADENYGYTF.

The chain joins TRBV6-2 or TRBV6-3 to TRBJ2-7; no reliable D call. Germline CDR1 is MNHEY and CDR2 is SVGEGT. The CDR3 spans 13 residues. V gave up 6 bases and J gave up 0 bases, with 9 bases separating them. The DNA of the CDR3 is TGTGCCAGCAGATACCCTAGCTCCTACGAGCAGTACTTC. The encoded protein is CASRYPSSYEQYF.

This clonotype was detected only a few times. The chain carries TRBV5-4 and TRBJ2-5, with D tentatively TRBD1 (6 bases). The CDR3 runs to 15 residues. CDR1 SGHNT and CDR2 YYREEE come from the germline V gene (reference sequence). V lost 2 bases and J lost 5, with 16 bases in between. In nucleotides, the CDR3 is TGTGCCAGCAGCTTCGGAACAGGGACCCGGGAGACCCAGTACTTC. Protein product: CASSFGTGTRETQYF.